This T cell receptor beta chain originates from a study of blood T cell repertoires in COVID-19. Across the study: Acute-phase and convalescent COVID-19 samples originated in the United States, Italy and Spain.

Germline CDR1 is LNHDA and CDR2 is SQIVND (reference sequence). Trimming took 9 bases from V and 6 from J; bases not matched to a gene: 3. CDR3 length: 12 residues. In the study's own analysis: Scientists estimated how many nucleated cells there were by amplifying reference gene primers. The assay was immunoSEQ multiplex PCR, and TCRdb's table has in-frame clones only and misses some. From that table come the V and J calls and clone size; the DNA was used to work out D and trimming. The sample carries a few hundred thousand clones, 80% to 90% recorded once. This TCR came from a woman aged 40 to 49 who had recovered from COVID-19. What was sequenced was peripheral blood. The rearrangement uses TRBV19 and TRBJ1-2, with 11 bases that match TRBD1. CDR3 sequence (DNA): TGTGCCAGCAGGGACAGGGGGAATGGCTACACCTTC. Encoded protein: CASRDRGNGYTF.